This TCR beta chain was obtained from a study of shared clonotypes between healthy human individuals. The data were produced by immunoSEQ multiplex PCR, yet TCRdb's version contains in-frame clones alone and is incomplete. Of roughly 500,000 clones in the sample, approximately 80% are singletons; the top ten hold under 15%. The CDR3 covers 13 residues. The V gene's germline CDR1 is SGHVS and CDR2 FQNEAQ. V lost 5 bases and J 5 bases, leaving 12 bases between the germline ends. The gene calls are TRBV7-8 and TRBJ1-2; maybe TRBD1 (5 bases). Sequenced sample: PBMCs. The sequence was collected from a woman aged 40 to 50 in good health. Some clones in this sample may be carry-over from other donors' samples. Here the CDR3 DNA reads TGTGCCAGCAGCCCTAGAGGGGAGTATGGCTACACCTTC. Its protein product is CASSPRGEYGYTF. The full variable domain, with the rest looked up from reference TRBV7-8 and TRBJ1-2, is GAGVSQSPRYKVAKRGQDVALRCDPISGHVSLFWYQQALGQGPEFLTYFQNEAQLDKSGLPSDRFFAERPEGSVSTLKIQRTQQEDSAVYLCASSPRGEYGYTFGSGTRLTVV.